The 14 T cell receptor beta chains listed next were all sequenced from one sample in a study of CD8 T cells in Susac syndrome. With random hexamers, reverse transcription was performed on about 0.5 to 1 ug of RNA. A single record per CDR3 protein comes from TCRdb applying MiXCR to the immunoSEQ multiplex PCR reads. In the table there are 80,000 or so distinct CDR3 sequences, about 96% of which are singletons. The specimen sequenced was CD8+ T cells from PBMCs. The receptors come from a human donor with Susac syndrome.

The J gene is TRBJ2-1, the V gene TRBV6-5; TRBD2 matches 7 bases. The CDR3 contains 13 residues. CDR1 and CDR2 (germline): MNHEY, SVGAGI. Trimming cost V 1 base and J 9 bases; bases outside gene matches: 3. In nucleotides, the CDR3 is TGTGCCAGCAGTTACTTTCGCGGGAGTGAGCAGTTCTTC. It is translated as CASSYFRGSEQFF.

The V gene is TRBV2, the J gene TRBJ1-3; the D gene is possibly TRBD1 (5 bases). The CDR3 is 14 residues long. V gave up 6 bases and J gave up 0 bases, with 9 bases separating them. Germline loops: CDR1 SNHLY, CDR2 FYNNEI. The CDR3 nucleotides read TGTGCCAGCAGGGGGGGGAGCTCTGGAAACACCATATATTTT. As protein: CASRGGSSGNTIYF. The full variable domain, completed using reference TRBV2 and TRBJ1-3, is EPEVTQTPSHQVTQMGQEVILRCVPISNHLYFYWYRQILGQKVEFLVSFYNNEISEKSEIFDDQFSVERPDGSNFTLKIRSTKLEDSAMYFCASRGGSSGNTIYFGEGSWLTVV.

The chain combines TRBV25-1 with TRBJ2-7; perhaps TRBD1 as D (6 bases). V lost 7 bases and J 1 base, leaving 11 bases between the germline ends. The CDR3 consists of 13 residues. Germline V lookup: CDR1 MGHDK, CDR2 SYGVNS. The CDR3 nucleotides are TGTGCCAGCACGGACAGACTATCCTACGAGCAGTACTTC. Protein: CASTDRLSYEQYF.

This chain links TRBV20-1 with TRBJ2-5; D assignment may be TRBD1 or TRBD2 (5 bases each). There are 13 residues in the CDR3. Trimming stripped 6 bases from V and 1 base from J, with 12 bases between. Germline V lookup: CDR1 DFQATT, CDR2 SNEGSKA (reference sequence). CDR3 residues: CSASTGTQETQYF. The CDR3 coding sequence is TGCAGTGCAAGTACCGGGACCCAAGAGACCCAGTACTTC.

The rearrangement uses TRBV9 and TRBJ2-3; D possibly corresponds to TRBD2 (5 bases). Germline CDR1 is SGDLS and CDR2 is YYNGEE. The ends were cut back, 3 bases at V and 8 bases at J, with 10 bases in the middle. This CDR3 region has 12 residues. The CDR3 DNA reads TGTGCCAGCAGCGAGAATGAGGGTACGCAGTATTTT. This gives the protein CASSENEGTQYF.

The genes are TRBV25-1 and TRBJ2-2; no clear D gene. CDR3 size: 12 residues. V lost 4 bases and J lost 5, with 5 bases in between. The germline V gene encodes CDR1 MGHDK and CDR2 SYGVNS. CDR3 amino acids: CASSGVTGELFF. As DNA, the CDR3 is TGTGCCAGCAGTGGGGTGACCGGGGAGCTGTTTTTT.

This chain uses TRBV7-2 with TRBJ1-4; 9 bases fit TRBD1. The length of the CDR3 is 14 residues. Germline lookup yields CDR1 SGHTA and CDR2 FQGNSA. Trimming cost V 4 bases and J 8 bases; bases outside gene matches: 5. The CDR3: CASSSTGGLEKLFF. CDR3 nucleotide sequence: TGTGCCAGCAGCTCGACAGGGGGTTTGGAAAAACTGTTTTTT.

Here the CDR3 DNA reads TGTGCCAGCAACCCAGTTCGGGGTCGCAATCAGCCCCAGCATTTT. The encoded protein is CASNPVRGRNQPQHF. The V call is TRBV27, the J call TRBJ1-5; no definite D call. Per germline, CDR1 MNHEY and CDR2 SMNVEV (reference sequence). With 7 bases removed from V and 2 bases from J, the gap between germline ends came to 15 bases. The CDR3 loop spans 15 amino acids.

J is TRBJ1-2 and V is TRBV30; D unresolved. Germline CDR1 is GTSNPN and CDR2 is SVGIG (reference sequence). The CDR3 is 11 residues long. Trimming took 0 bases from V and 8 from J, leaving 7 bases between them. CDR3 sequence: CAWSVSGGYTF. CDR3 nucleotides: TGTGCCTGGAGTGTATCCGGGGGCTACACCTTC.

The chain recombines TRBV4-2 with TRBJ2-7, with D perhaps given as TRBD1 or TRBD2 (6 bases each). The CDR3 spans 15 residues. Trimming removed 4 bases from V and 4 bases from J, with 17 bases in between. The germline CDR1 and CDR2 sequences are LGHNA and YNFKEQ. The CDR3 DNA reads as TGTGCCAGCAGCCCCCGCAGGGGCGGGACATACGAGCAGTACTTC. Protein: CASSPRRGGTYEQYF.

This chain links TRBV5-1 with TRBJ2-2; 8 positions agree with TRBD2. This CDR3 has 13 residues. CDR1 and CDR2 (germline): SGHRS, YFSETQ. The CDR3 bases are TGCGTCACAGCGGGGGAGAACACCGGGGAGCTGTTTTTT. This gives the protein CVTAGENTGELFF.

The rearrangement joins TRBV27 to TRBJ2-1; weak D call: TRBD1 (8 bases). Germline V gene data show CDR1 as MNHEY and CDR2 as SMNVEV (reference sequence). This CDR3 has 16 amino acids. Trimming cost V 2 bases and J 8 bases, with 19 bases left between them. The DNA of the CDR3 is TGTGCCAGCAGTTTAACAGGGGGAGGGTTTCCGGATGAGCAGTTCTTC. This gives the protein CASSLTGGGFPDEQFF.

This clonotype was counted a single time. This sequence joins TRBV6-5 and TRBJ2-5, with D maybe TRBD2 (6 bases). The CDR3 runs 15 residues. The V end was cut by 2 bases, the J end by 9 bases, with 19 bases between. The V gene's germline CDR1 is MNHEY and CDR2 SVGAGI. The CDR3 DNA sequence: TGTGCCAGCAGTTACAGGGAACCCCATGGAGGGGCCCAGTACTTC. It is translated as CASSYREPHGGAQYF.

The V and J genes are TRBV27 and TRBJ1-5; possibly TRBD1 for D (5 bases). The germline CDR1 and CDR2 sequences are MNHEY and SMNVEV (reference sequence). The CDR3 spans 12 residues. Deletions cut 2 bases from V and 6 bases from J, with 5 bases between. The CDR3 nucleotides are TGTGCCAGCAGTTTACAGGGTCAGCCCCAGCATTTT. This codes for CASSLQGQPQHF.